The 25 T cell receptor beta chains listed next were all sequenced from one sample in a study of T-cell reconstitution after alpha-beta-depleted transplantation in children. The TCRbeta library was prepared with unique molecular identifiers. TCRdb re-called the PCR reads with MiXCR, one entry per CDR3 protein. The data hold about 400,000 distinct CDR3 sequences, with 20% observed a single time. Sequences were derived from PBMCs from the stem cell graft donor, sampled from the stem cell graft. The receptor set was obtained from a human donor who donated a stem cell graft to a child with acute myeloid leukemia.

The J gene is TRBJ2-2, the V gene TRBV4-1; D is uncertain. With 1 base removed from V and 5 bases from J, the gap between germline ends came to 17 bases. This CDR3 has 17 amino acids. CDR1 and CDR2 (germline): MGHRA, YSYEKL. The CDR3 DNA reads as TGCGCCAGCAGCCAAGCACTTACGGGTTCCACGACCGGGGAGCTGTTTTTT. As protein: CASSQALTGSTTGELFF.

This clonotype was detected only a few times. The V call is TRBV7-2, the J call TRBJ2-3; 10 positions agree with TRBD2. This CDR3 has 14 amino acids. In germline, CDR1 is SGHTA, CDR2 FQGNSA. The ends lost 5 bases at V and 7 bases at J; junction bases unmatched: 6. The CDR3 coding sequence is TGTGCCAGCAGCCCGGGACTAGCGTCGTATACGCAGTATTTT. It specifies CASSPGLASYTQYF.

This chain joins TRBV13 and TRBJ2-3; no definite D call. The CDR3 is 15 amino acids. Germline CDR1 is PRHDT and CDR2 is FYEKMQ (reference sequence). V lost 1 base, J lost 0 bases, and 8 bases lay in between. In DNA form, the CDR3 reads TGTGCCAGCAGCTTAGCGGTCACTAGCACAGATACGCAGTATTTT. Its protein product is CASSLAVTSTDTQYF.

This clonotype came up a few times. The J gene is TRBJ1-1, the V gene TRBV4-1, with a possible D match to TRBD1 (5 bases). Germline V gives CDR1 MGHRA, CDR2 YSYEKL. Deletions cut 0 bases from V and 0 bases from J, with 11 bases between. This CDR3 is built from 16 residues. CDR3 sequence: CASSQERGQMNTEAFF. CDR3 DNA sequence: TGCGCCAGCAGCCAAGAGAGGGGTCAGATGAACACTGAAGCTTTCTTT.

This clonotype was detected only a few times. The CDR3 coding sequence is TGCAGTGCTAGGGACTTCTCCTACAATGAGCAGTTCTTC. Translation: CSARDFSYNEQFF. This chain joins TRBV20-1 and TRBJ2-1; TRBD2 is a possible D gene (5 bases). V was shortened by 3 bases and J by 0 bases, with 6 bases between the two germline ends. CDR3 length equals 13 residues. Germline CDR1 and CDR2: DFQATT and SNEGSKA (reference sequence).

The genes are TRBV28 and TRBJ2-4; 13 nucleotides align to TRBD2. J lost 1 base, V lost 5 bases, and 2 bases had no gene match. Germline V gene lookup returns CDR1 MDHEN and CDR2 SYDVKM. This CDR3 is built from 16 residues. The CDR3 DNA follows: TGTGCCAGCAGTCCACTAGCGGGAGGGGCCAAAAACATTCAGTACTTC. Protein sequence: CASSPLAGGAKNIQYF.

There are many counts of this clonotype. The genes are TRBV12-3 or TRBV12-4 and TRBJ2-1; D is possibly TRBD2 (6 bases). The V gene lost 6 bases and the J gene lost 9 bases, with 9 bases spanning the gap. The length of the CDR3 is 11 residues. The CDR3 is CASSEAGEQFF. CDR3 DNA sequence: TGTGCCAGCAGCGAAGCGGGTGAGCAGTTCTTC.

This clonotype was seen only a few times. The CDR3 DNA reads as TGTGCCATCAGTGAGGGGCAGGGGGGGAATCAGCCCCAGCATTTT. Translation gives CAISEGQGGNQPQHF. V usage is TRBV10-3 and J usage is TRBJ1-5; TRBD1 matches 7 bases. Per germline, CDR1 ENHRY and CDR2 SYGVKD. V trimming: 2 bases; J trimming: 4 bases; junction bases outside the gene matches: 5. The length of the CDR3 is 15 residues.

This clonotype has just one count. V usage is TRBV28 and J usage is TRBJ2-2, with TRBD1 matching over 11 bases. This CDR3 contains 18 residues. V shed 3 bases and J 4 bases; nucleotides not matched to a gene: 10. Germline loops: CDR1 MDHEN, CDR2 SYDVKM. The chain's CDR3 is CASSLVLGQGDVTGELFF. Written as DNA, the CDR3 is TGTGCCAGCAGTTTGGTCTTGGGACAGGGGGATGTCACCGGGGAGCTGTTTTTT.

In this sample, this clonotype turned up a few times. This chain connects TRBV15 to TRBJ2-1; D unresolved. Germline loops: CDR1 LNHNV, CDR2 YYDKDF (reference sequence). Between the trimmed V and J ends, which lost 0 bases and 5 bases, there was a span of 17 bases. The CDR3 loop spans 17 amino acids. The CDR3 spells CATSRDNMGSLNNEQFF. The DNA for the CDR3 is TGTGCCACCAGCAGAGATAACATGGGTAGCCTCAACAATGAGCAGTTCTTC.

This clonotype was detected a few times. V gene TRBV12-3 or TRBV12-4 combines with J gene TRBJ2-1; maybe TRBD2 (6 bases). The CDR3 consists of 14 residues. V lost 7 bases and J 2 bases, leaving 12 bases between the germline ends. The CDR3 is CASTISGTYNEQFF. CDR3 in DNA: TGTGCCAGCACTATTAGCGGTACCTACAATGAGCAGTTCTTC.

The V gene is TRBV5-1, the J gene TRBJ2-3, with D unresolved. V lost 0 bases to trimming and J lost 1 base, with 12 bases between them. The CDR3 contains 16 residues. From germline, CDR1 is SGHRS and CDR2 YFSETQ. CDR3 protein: CASSLEVVSGTDTQYF. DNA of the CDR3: TGCGCCAGCAGCTTGGAGGTGGTCAGCGGCACAGATACGCAGTATTTT. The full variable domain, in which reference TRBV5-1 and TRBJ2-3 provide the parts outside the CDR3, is KAGVTQTPRYLIKTRGQQVTLSCSPISGHRSVSWYQQTPGQGLQFLFEYFSETQRNKGNFPGRFSGRQFSNSRSEMNVSTLELGDSALYLCASSLEVVSGTDTQYFGPGTRLTVL.

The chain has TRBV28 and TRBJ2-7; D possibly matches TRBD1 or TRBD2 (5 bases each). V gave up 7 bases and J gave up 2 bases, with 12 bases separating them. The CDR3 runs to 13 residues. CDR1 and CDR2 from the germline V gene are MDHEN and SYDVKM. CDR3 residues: CASNGAETYEQYF. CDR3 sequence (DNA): TGTGCCAGCAACGGGGCGGAGACCTACGAGCAGTACTTC.

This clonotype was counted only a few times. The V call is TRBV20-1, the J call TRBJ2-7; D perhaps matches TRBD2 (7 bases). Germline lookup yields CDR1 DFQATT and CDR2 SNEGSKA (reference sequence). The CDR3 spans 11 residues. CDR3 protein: CSGRTALEQYF. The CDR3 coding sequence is TGCAGCGGGAGGACAGCGCTCGAGCAGTACTTC.

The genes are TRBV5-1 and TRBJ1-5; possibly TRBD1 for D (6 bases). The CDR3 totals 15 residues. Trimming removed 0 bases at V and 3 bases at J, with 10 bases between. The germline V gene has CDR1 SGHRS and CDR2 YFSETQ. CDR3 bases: TGCGCCAGCAGCTTGGTGGGGGCAACCAATCAGCCCCAGCATTTT. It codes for CASSLVGATNQPQHF.

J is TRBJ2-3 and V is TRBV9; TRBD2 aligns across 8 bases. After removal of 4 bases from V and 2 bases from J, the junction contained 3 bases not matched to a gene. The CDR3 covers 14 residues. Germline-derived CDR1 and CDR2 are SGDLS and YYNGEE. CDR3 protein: CASSSTSATDTQYF. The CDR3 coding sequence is TGTGCCAGCAGCTCGACTAGCGCCACAGATACGCAGTATTTT.

CDR3 loop: CASSPGMGETQYF. The CDR3 DNA follows: TGTGCCAGCAGTCCAGGGATGGGAGAGACCCAGTACTTC. The V and J genes are TRBV27 and TRBJ2-5; TRBD1 might be the D (5 bases). V was pared by 5 bases and J by 4 bases, with 11 bases between. Germline V gives CDR1 MNHEY, CDR2 SMNVEV (reference sequence). This CDR3 is built from 13 residues.

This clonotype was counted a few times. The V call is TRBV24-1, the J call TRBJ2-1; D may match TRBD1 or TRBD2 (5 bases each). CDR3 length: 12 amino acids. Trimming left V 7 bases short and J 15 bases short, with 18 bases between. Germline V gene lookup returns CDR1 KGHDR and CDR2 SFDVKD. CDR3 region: CATRDGALEWFF. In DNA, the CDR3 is TGTGCCACCAGAGACGGGGCGCTCGAGTGGTTCTTC.

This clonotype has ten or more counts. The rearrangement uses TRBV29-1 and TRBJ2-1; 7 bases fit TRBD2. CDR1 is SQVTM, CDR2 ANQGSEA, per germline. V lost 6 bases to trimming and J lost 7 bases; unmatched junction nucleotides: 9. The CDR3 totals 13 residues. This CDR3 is CSVGTNQGNEQFF. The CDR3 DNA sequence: TGCAGCGTCGGGACTAACCAAGGGAATGAGCAGTTCTTC.

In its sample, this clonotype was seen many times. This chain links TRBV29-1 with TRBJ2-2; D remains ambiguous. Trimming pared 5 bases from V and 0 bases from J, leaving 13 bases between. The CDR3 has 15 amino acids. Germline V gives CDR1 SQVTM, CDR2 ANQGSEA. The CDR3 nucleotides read TGCAGCGTTAGGGTCACCCATGCGAACACCGGGGAGCTGTTTTTT. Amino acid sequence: CSVRVTHANTGELFF.

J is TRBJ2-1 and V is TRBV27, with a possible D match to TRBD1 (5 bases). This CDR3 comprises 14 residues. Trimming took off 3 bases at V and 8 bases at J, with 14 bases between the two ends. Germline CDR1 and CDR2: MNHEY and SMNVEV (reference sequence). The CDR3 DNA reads TGTGCCAGCAGTTTTTATGGGGCTGAGGATGAGCAGTTCTTC. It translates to CASSFYGAEDEQFF.

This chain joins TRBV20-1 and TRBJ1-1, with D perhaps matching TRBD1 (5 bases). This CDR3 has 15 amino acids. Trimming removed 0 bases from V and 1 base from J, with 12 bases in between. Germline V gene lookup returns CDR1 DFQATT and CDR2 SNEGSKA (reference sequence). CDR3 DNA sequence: TGCAGTGCTAGAGAGCAGGGAGTAAGGAACACTGAAGCTTTCTTT. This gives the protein CSAREQGVRNTEAFF.

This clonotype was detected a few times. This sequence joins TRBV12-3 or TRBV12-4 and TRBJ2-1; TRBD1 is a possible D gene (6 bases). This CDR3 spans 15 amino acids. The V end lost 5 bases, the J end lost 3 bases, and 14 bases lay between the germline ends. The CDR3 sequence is CASSHSGVVYNEQFF. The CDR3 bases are TGTGCCAGCAGTCATTCAGGGGTGGTCTACAATGAGCAGTTCTTC.

CDR3 in DNA: TGCGCCAGCAGCTTACGACCAGACAGAATGAACACTGAAGCTTTCTTT. It specifies CASSLRPDRMNTEAFF. This rearrangement joins TRBV5-1 to TRBJ1-1, with D tentatively TRBD1 (5 bases). This CDR3 is 16 amino acids long. Trimming pared 2 bases from V and 0 bases from J, leaving 14 bases between. The germline V gene encodes CDR1 SGHRS and CDR2 YFSETQ.

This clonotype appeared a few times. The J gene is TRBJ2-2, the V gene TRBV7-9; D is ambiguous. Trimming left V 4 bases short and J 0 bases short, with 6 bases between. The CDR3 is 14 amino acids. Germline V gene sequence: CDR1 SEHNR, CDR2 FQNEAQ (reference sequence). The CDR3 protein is CASSYNANTGELFF. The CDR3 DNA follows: TGTGCCAGCAGCTATAACGCGAACACCGGGGAGCTGTTTTTT.